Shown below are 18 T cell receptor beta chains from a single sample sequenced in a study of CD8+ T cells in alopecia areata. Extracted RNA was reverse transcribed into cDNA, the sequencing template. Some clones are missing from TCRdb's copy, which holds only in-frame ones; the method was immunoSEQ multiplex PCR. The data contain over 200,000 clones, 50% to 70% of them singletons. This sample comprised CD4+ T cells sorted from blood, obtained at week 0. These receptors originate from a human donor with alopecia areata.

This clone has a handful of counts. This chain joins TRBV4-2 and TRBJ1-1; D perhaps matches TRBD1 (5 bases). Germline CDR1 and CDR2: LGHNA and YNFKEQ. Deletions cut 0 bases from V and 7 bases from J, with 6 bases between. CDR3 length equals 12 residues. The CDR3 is CASSQEGDEAFF. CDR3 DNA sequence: TGTGCCAGCAGCCAAGAAGGGGATGAAGCTTTCTTT.

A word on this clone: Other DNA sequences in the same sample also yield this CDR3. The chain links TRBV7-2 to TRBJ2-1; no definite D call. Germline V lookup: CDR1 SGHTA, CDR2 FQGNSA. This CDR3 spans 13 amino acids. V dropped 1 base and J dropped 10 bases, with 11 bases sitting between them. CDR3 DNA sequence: TGTGCCAGCAGCTTAGGTAGCCAGAGGGAGCAGTTCTTC. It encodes CASSLGSQREQFF.

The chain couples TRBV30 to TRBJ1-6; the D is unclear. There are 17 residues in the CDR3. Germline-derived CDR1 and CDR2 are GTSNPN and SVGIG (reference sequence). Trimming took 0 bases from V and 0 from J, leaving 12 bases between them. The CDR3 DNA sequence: TGTGCCTGGAGTGTACGTCCAACCCGCTCCTATAATTCACCCCTCCACTTT. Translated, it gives CAWSVRPTRSYNSPLHF. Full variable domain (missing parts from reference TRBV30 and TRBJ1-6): SQTIHQWPATLVQPVGSPLSLECTVEGTSNPNLYWYRQAAGRGLQLLFYSVGIGQISSEVPQNLSASRPQDRQFILSSKKLLLSDSGFYLCAWSVRPTRSYNSPLHFGNGTRLTVT.

This CDR3 is CASSDSTGTSWTGELFF. CDR3 DNA: TGTGCCAGCAGTGACAGTACCGGGACTAGTTGGACCGGGGAGCTGTTTTTT. The V call is TRBV25-1, the J call TRBJ2-2; 8 bases agree with TRBD2. The CDR3 extends over 17 amino acids. V gave up 3 bases and J gave up 5 bases; unmatched junction bases: 11. CDR1 is MGHDK, CDR2 SYGVNS, per germline. Combining the CDR3 with reference TRBV25-1 and TRBJ2-2 gives the whole variable domain EADIYQTPRYLVIGTGKKITLECSQTMGHDKMYWYQQDPGMELHLIHYSYGVNSTEKGDLSSESTVSRIRTEHFPLTLESARPSHTSQYLCASSDSTGTSWTGELFFGEGSRLTVL.

The CDR3 DNA is TGTGCCAGCAGCGTAGGGGTAGCGGGAGCGGGAGATACGCAGTATTTT. Protein product: CASSVGVAGAGDTQYF. The chain joins TRBV9 to TRBJ2-3; TRBD2 agrees at 9 bases. Germline lookup yields CDR1 SGDLS and CDR2 YYNGEE. This CDR3 is built from 16 residues. Germline trimming cut 0 bases from V and 5 bases from J; bases unmatched to any gene: 7. Full variable domain (rest looked up from reference TRBV9 and TRBJ2-3): DSGVTQTPKHLITATGQRVTLRCSPRSGDLSVYWYQQSLDQGLQFLIQYYNGEERAKGNILERFSAQQFPDLHSELNLSSLELGDSALYFCASSVGVAGAGDTQYFGPGTRLTVL.

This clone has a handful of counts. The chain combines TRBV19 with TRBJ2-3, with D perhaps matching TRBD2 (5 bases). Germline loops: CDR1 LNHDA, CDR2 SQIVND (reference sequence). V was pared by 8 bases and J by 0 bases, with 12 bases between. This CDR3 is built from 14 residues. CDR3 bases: TGTGCCAGTGGTGGACGGACTAGCACAGATACGCAGTATTTT. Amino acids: CASGGRTSTDTQYF.

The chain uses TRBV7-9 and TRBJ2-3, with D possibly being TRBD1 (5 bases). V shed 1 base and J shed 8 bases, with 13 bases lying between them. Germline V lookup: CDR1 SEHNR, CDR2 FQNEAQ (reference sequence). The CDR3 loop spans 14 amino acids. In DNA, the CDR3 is TGTGCCAGCAGCTTAGAGGCAGGGTTAAGTACGCAGTATTTT. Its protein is CASSLEAGLSTQYF.

This chain's CDR3 is CASGPENTEAFF. CDR3 DNA: TGTGCTAGTGGTCCAGAGAACACTGAAGCTTTCTTT. This chain connects TRBV12-5 to TRBJ1-1; no reliable D call. Trimming stripped 5 bases from V and 1 base from J, with 5 bases between. The CDR3 extends over 12 amino acids. Germline V CDR1 and CDR2: LGHNT, FRNRAP.

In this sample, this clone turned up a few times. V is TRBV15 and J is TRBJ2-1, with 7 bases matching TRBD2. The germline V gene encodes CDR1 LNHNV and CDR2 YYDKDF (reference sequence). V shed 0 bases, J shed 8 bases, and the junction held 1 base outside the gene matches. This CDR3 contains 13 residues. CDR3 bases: TGTGCCACCAGCAGAGATCGGGGGGATGAGCAGTTCTTC. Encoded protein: CATSRDRGDEQFF.

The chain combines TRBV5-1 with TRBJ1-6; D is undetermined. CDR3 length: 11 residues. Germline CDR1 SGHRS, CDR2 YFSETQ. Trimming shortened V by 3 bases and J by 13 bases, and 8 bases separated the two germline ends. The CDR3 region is CASSSLSPLHF. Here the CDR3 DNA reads TGCGCCAGCAGCTCCCTCTCCCCCCTCCACTTT.

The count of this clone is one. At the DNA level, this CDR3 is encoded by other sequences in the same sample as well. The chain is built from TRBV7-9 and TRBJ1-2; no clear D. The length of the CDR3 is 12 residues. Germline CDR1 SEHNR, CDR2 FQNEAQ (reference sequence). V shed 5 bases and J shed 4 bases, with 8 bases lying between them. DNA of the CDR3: TGTGCCAGCAGCCCCGGAGCCTATGGCTACACCTTC. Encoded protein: CASSPGAYGYTF.

As DNA, the CDR3 is TGTGCCAGCAGGGCGGGGGCCAGCACAGATACGCAGTATTTT. Encoded protein: CASRAGASTDTQYF. The chain carries TRBV6-1 and TRBJ2-3; D may be TRBD2 (7 bases). V gave up 6 bases and J gave up 0 bases, with 10 bases separating them. This CDR3 has 14 amino acids. Germline-derived CDR1 and CDR2 are MNHNS and SASEGT.

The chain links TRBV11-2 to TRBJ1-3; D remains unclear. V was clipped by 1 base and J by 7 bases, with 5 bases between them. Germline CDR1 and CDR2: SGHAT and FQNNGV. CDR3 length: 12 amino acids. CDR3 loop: CASSLVGNTIYF. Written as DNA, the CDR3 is TGTGCCAGCAGCTTAGTCGGGAACACCATATATTTT.

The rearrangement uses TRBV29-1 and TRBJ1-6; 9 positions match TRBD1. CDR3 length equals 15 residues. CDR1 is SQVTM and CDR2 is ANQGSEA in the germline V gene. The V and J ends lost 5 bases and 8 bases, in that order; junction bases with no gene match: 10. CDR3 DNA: TGCAGCGTTCGTACCGGGACAGGGCTTCATTCACCCCTCCACTTT. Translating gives CSVRTGTGLHSPLHF.

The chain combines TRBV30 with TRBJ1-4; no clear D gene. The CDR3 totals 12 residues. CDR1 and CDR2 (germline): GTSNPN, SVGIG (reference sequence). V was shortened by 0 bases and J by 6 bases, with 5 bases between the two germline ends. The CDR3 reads CAWSVGHEKLFF. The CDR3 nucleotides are TGTGCCTGGAGTGTAGGGCATGAAAAACTGTTTTTT.

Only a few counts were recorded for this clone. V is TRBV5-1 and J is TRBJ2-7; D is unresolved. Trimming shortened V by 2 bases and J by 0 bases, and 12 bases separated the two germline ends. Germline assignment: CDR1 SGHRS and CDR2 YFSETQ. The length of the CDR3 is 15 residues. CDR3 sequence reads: CASSFDGRSSYEQYF. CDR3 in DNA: TGCGCCAGCAGCTTCGACGGTAGAAGCTCCTACGAGCAGTACTTC.

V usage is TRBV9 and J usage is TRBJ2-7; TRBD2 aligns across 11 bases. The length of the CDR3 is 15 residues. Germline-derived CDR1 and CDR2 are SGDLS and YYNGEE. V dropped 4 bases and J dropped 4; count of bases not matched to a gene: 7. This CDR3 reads CASSPVLAGAYEQYF. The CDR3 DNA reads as TGTGCCAGCAGCCCCGTACTAGCGGGAGCGTACGAGCAGTACTTC.

CDR3 loop: CAWRTLSHQETQYF. The CDR3 DNA is TGTGCCTGGAGAACTTTGAGCCATCAAGAGACCCAGTACTTC. J is TRBJ2-5 and V is TRBV30, with D uncertain. Germline assignment: CDR1 GTSNPN and CDR2 SVGIG (reference sequence). The V end lost 3 bases, the J end lost 2 bases, and 13 bases lay between the germline ends. The CDR3 runs to 14 residues.